This T cell receptor (beta chain) was profiled in a study of cytomegalovirus exposure and HLA in healthy donors. Overall study results and limits: Common viral pathogens seemed, in a later analysis, to connect with several of the most significant clusters. HLA allele associations emerged for 17,000 or so TCR beta sequences in a later analysis, at 0.05 false discovery rate. Looking again later, the authors saw that most CMV-associated TCR beta chains seemed HLA-restricted.

On this clone: Its target is not known.

CDR1 is WSHSY and CDR2 is SAAADI in the germline V gene. The length of the CDR3 is 16 residues. Trimming took 4 bases from V and 5 from J; bases not matched to a gene: 9. The study ran its PCR with 60 Vbeta and 13 Jbeta primers. Profiled with immunoSEQ multiplex PCR; TCRdb holds only in-frame clones, not every one. The sample contains 190,000 or so clones, about 80% of which appear only once. The TCR sequence derives from a boy younger than 18 in good health and CMV-seronegative. Sequencing was done on a sample of PBMCs. The chain couples TRBV10-2 to TRBJ2-2, with 8 positions matching TRBD1. As DNA, the CDR3 is TGCGCCAGCAGTGTAGCTCAGGGGGCACTTACCGGGGAGCTGTTTTTT. Translating it yields CASSVAQGALTGELFF.